This T cell receptor (beta chain) derives from a study of blood T cell repertoires in COVID-19 (dated by TCRdb to the early 2020s). General notes on the study: The collaborator samples originated in the United States, Italy and Spain and spanned the acute and convalescent phases of COVID-19. Sample metadata almost always included a de-identified subject ID, COVID-19 status, age in years and sex. Subjects who had been exposed to COVID-19, were actively infected with it, or had recovered from it provided the deeply sampled blood TCRbeta repertoires that made up the dataset. A freely available public database, intended as a resource for researchers studying the immune response to SARS-CoV-2, is where the repertoires were released. The samples were drawn from the first 160 participants of the ongoing ImmuneRACE study and from about 1,200 subjects provided by 6 global collaborators. The material from the prospective study consisted of cDNA or gDNA derived from T cells, B-cell-depleted T cells, or PBMCs. Where available, HLA class I and class II types were obtained from metadata supplied by the sample provider rather than from assay-based typing.

TCRbeta CDR3 regions were amplified from genomic DNA by means of the immunoSEQ Assay, a bias-controlled multiplex PCR. The original pipeline was this. The number of nucleated cells in each sample was estimated from the amplification of reference gene primers within the assay. Sequence reads were collapsed and filtered to measure the absolute abundance of every unique TCRbeta CDR3 rearrangement. For each sample, productive Simpson clonality was calculated by taking the square root of Simpson's diversity index across productive rearrangements. Entries here come from immuneACCESS through TCRdb and include only in-frame sequences with V and J called. Some clones fail to appear in such tables; in the studies checked, an unresolved V gene covers under half of the shortfall, and the cause of the remainder is unknown. V, J and clone size were drawn from that table, and D and trimming were deduced from the DNA. Within this sample are about 300,000 clones, with roughly 90% of them counted one time only. The ten top clones hold roughly 2.3% of the sample.

Spanning cysteine to phenylalanine, the CDR3 consists of 14 amino acids. Only the CDR3 DNA is retained, 42 bases long and in frame from the first base. From the germline V gene (reference sequence), CDR1 is LGHDT and CDR2 is YNNKEL. V is clipped by 1 base and J by 4 bases, and the sequence between their germline boundaries is 7 bases long. On this clone: Its target antigen remains unknown. The record has no base qualities; no much larger clone is one base away.

Beyond this particular receptor, the publication reports: The amount of clinical and demographic metadata varied by source and participant and was provided uncurated.

Whole blood was collected in K2EDTA tubes by collaborating institutions according to the institutions' own protocols. For TCRbeta analysis, collaborators shipped samples as frozen whole blood, isolated PBMCs, or DNA extracted from either of those sample types. The source is a man in his late teens or twenties with active or convalescent COVID-19. The specimen was peripheral blood. This receptor chain uses TRBV3-1 (or the pseudogene TRBV3-2) and TRBJ2-2; too little of a D gene remains to name it. DNA sequence: TGTGCCAGCAGCCAAGTATCCGGCACCGGGGAGCTGTTTTTT. Translation gives CASSQVSGTGELFF.